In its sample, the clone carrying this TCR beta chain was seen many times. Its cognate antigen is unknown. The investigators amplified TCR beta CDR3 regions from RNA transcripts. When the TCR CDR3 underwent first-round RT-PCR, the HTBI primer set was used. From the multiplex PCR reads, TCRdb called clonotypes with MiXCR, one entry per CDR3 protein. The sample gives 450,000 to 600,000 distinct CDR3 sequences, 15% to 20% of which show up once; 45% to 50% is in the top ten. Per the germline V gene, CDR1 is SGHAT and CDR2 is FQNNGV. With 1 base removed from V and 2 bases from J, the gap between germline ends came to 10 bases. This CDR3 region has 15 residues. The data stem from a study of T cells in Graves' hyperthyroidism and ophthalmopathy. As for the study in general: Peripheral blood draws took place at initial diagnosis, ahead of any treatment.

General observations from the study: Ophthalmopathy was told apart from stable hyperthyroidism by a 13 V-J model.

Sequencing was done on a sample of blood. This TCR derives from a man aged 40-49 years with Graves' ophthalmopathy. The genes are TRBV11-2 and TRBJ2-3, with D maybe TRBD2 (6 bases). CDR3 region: CASSLGWEATDTQYF. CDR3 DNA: TGTGCCAGCAGCTTAGGGTGGGAGGCCACAGATACGCAGTATTTT.